This T cell receptor (beta chain) was recovered during a study of a mutant IDH1 vaccine in newly diagnosed glioma. The method was immunoSEQ multiplex PCR; TCRdb's version includes in-frame clones alone and lacks a portion of them. The sample has about 92,000 clones, about four fifths seen once. Between the trimmed V and J ends, which lost 0 bases and 7 bases, there was a span of 15 bases. The CDR3 runs to 16 residues. The V gene's germline CDR1 is SEHNR and CDR2 FQNEAQ (reference sequence). This clone was counted once. Time point meaning: baseline, week 1 (first vaccination visit). Treatment: pre-vaccination baseline after standard-of-care therapy.

This sequence was found in a woman between 45 and 65 years old with glioma. This chain links TRBV7-9 with TRBJ1-4; D is ambiguous. Sequencing used PBMCs, obtained from a glioma patient treated with radiotherapy, temozolomide or both. The CDR3 is CASSLASGSLSEKLFF. The CDR3 DNA reads TGTGCCAGCAGCTTAGCGTCAGGCAGTCTTTCTGAAAAACTGTTTTTT.